One and the same sample provided the 5 T cell receptor beta chains below, sequenced in a study of cytomegalovirus exposure and HLA in healthy donors. Amplification used 60 Vbeta primers and 13 Jbeta primers. Profiled with immunoSEQ multiplex PCR; TCRdb holds only in-frame clones, not every one. The sample lists fewer than 250,000 clones, about 86% occurring once. Sequencing was done on a sample of PBMCs. The receptors come from a man aged 35-49 years in good health and CMV-seropositive.

A single count supports this clone. The V gene is TRBV5-4, the J gene TRBJ1-3; a weak D match, TRBD1 (6 bases). Germline CDR1 reads SGHNT; CDR2 reads YYREEE (reference sequence). Trimming pared 0 bases from V and 0 bases from J, leaving 13 bases between. This CDR3 has 17 amino acids. DNA of the CDR3: TGTGCCAGCAGCTTGGATGCAGGGGCCCTCTCTGGAAACACCATATATTTT. Amino acids: CASSLDAGALSGNTIYF.

This chain uses TRBV19 with TRBJ2-7; 7 bases are a match to TRBD2. V was clipped by 3 bases and J by 6 bases; unmatched bases: 8. Germline-derived CDR1 and CDR2 are LNHDA and SQIVND (reference sequence). The CDR3 is made up of 14 amino acids. For the CDR3, the DNA is TGTGCCAGTAGTATTCCGGGGAGGGCCGCCGAGCAGTACTTC. It translates to CASSIPGRAAEQYF. The full variable domain, in which reference TRBV19 and TRBJ2-7 provide the parts outside the CDR3, is DGGITQSPKYLFRKEGQNVTLSCEQNLNHDAMYWYRQDPGQGLRLIYYSQIVNDFQKGDIAEGYSVSREKKESFPLTVTSAQKNPTAFYLCASSIPGRAAEQYFGPGTRLTVT.

V is TRBV4-3 and J is TRBJ1-1, with unresolved D. Trimming cost V 0 bases and J 0 bases, with 11 bases left between them. Germline V gives CDR1 LGHNA, CDR2 YSLEER. This CDR3 spans 16 amino acids. The CDR3 here is CASSQDFGDMNTEAFF. DNA of the CDR3: TGCGCCAGCAGCCAAGATTTTGGCGACATGAACACTGAAGCTTTCTTT.

V gene TRBV7-9 combines with J gene TRBJ1-3; D may be TRBD1 (6 bases). Trimming left V 2 bases short and J 4 bases short, with 9 bases between. The length of the CDR3 is 14 residues. Per germline, CDR1 SEHNR and CDR2 FQNEAQ (reference sequence). The CDR3 reads CASSLFGTGNTIYF. DNA of the CDR3: TGTGCCAGCAGCTTATTCGGGACAGGAAACACCATATATTTT.

This clone came up a few times. The CDR3 nucleotides read TGTGCCAGTAAGCGGGAGGGCCAAGCAGATACGCAGTATTTT. Amino acid sequence: CASKREGQADTQYF. This rearrangement joins TRBV6-5 to TRBJ2-3; TRBD2 aligns across 10 bases. Germline-derived CDR1 and CDR2 are MNHEY and SVGAGI. This CDR3 is built from 14 residues. The ends lost 9 bases at V and 4 bases at J; junction bases unmatched: 7.